What follows are 8 T cell receptor beta chains derived from one specimen sequenced in a study of control samples from healthy donors and cancer patients. Assay used: immunoSEQ multiplex PCR; TCRdb lists only in-frame clones, some missing. The sample consists of 70,000 or so clones, around nine tenths of them appearing once. The sequenced sample consisted of PBMCs. These receptors originate from a man between 60 and 75 years old with lung cancer.

The V call is TRBV11-3, the J call TRBJ1-1; D gene ambiguous. This CDR3 region has 14 residues. Per the germline V gene, CDR1 is SGHNT and CDR2 is YENEEA. V was clipped by 5 bases and J by 4 bases, with 14 bases between them. The CDR3 nucleotides read TGTGCCAGCAGCAGAGGGAGTATCAGCACTGAAGCTTTCTTT. It is translated as CASSRGSISTEAFF.

The V gene is TRBV5-1, the J gene TRBJ1-3, with 8 bases that match TRBD1. This CDR3 comprises 16 residues. Losses at the gene ends were 1 base for V and 6 bases for J; bases not matched to a gene: 9. Germline V gene data show CDR1 as SGHRS and CDR2 as YFSETQ. CDR3 protein: CASSLLGQGGSNTIYF. CDR3 bases: TGCGCCAGCAGCTTGCTCGGACAGGGCGGTTCAAACACCATATATTTT.

This chain uses TRBV5-1 with TRBJ1-3; D not certain. V lost 7 bases to trimming and J lost 0 bases, with 14 bases between them. The CDR3 runs to 15 residues. The V gene's germline CDR1 is SGHRS and CDR2 YFSETQ. The CDR3 region has the DNA TGCGCCAGCTGCCTCGGGGTACCCTCTGGAAACACCATATATTTT. Protein sequence: CASCLGVPSGNTIYF.

The chain couples TRBV11-3 to TRBJ2-5, with a possible D match to TRBD2 (5 bases). Germline V gene sequence: CDR1 SGHNT, CDR2 YENEEA. The V gene lost 5 bases and the J gene lost 2 bases, with 12 bases spanning the gap. The CDR3 has 14 residues. Written as DNA, the CDR3 is TGTGCCAGCAGCCAAGGAGGCCAACAAGAGACCCAGTACTTC. This encodes CASSQGGQQETQYF.

The rearrangement links TRBV10-3 to TRBJ2-7, with D possibly being TRBD1 (6 bases). V was pared by 6 bases and J by 7 bases, with 16 bases between. The CDR3 covers 13 residues. CDR1 is ENHRY, CDR2 SYGVKD, per germline. CDR3 DNA: TGTGCCATCAGCGAGGGAAGGGGGTGGGAGCAGTACGTC. It encodes CAISEGRGWEQYV.

The gene calls are TRBV18 and TRBJ1-2; a weak D match, TRBD1 (6 bases). V was pared by 0 bases and J by 4 bases, with 9 bases between. This CDR3 region has 14 residues. Germline lookup yields CDR1 KGHSH and CDR2 LQKENI. CDR3 residues: CASSPPGTIYGYTF. The CDR3 bases are TGTGCCAGCTCACCACCCGGGACAATCTATGGCTACACCTTC.

In its sample, this clone was seen a few times. The chain recombines TRBV5-1 with TRBJ1-1, with a possible D match to TRBD1 (5 bases). The ends were cut back, 4 bases at V and 0 bases at J, with 10 bases in the middle. Germline V gene sequence: CDR1 SGHRS, CDR2 YFSETQ. The CDR3 sequence is 14 residues long. In DNA, the CDR3 is TGCGCCAGCAGCCATAGGGACTTGAACACTGAAGCTTTCTTT. This sequence encodes CASSHRDLNTEAFF.

The chain has TRBV29-1 and TRBJ1-3; D is perhaps TRBD1 (6 bases). Germline assignment: CDR1 SQVTM and CDR2 ANQGSEA. CDR3 length equals 14 residues. V dropped 3 bases and J dropped 0 bases, with 9 bases sitting between them. The CDR3 protein is CSVEKGHSGNTIYF. CDR3 bases: TGCAGCGTTGAGAAGGGACACTCTGGAAACACCATATATTTT.